What follows is one T cell receptor (beta chain) and its context. Its antigen is currently unknown. CDR1 SEHNR and CDR2 FQNEAQ come from the germline V gene (reference sequence). V was shortened by 5 bases and J by 3 bases, with 13 bases between the two germline ends. This CDR3 is 15 amino acids long. The naive CD8 population came from CD45RO-negative cells selected for CCR7, without terminally differentiated effector memory CD45RA+ cells. Healthy HIV-negative adults without recent acute infections or vaccinations served as donors. The repertoire was sequenced with immunoSEQ multiplex PCR; TCRdb's copy has only in-frame clones and lacks some. Among about 2,200,000 clones listed, 93% were seen once. The data were obtained in a study of shared clonotypes between healthy human individuals. Study information: The cohort had two women and a few men, ages 18 to 49. Notes on the study in general: Specimens sampled were limited to blood, with tissue repertoires likely differing.

This clonotype was sampled from a man between 18 and 29 years old in good health. Some clones in this sample may be carry-over from other donors' samples. Sequenced material: naive CD8+ T cells from PBMCs. V is TRBV7-9 and J is TRBJ2-2; a possible D gene is TRBD2 (6 bases). CDR3 sequence (DNA): TGTGCCAGCAGCCCGCCCGGGACTCACACCGGGGAGCTGTTTTTT. As protein: CASSPPGTHTGELFF.